These 20 T cell receptor beta chains share one sample of origin, sequenced in a study of identical twins. TCRdb analysed the 5' RACE reads with MiXCR anew, one entry per CDR3 protein. This table holds approximately 1.8 million distinct CDR3 sequences, more than 30% found once. The sequenced sample consisted of cord blood. These receptors all come from a newborn girl in good health.

The V call is TRBV20-1, the J call TRBJ1-2; 9 bases match TRBD1. CDR1 and CDR2 (germline): DFQATT, SNEGSKA (reference sequence). This CDR3 is 14 amino acids long. V dropped 3 bases and J dropped 3; count of bases not matched to a gene: 5. The CDR3 spells CSARDRGDYYGYTF. CDR3 DNA: TGCAGTGCTAGGGACAGGGGAGACTACTATGGCTACACCTTC.

J is TRBJ1-2 and V is TRBV20-1, with D unresolved. From germline, CDR1 is DFQATT and CDR2 SNEGSKA (reference sequence). V was pared by 2 bases and J by 1 base, with 8 bases between. The CDR3 spans 13 residues. This CDR3 is CSARSGSNYGYTF. The CDR3 bases are TGCAGTGCTAGATCTGGCAGTAACTATGGCTACACCTTC.

The chain combines TRBV7-6 with TRBJ2-1, with unresolved D. The CDR3 covers 17 residues. CDR1 is SGHVS, CDR2 FNYEAQ, per germline. V lost 5 bases and J 1 base, leaving 18 bases between the germline ends. The CDR3 is CASSPTTGGASYNEQFF. The CDR3 coding sequence is TGTGCCAGCAGCCCTACAACTGGCGGTGCTTCCTACAATGAGCAGTTCTTC.

This chain uses TRBV24-1 with TRBJ2-1, with D tentatively TRBD1 (5 bases). Trimming stripped 2 bases from V and 13 bases from J, with 17 bases between. The CDR3 covers 14 residues. Germline V gene data show CDR1 as KGHDR and CDR2 as SFDVKD. CDR3 amino acids: CATSDSGLVETQFF. CDR3 coding DNA: TGTGCCACCAGTGATTCAGGGTTAGTTGAGACCCAGTTCTTC.

Only a few counts were recorded for this clonotype. The chain combines TRBV10-3 with TRBJ2-7; D is perhaps TRBD1 (5 bases). This CDR3 has 15 amino acids. Trimming removed 3 bases at V and 1 base at J, with 13 bases between. Germline assignment: CDR1 ENHRY and CDR2 SYGVKD. The CDR3 is CAISDRARASYEQYF. The CDR3 DNA is TGTGCCATCAGTGACCGGGCCAGGGCATCCTACGAGCAGTACTTC.

The chain couples TRBV10-3 to TRBJ2-3; 10 bases line up with TRBD2. Germline values: CDR1 ENHRY, CDR2 SYGVKD. This CDR3 has 16 residues. Losses at the gene ends were 3 bases for V and 2 bases for J; bases not matched to a gene: 5. DNA of the CDR3: TGTGCCATCAGTGAAAGCCTAGCGGGGGTCACAGATACGCAGTATTTT. Protein product: CAISESLAGVTDTQYF.

This clonotype was counted between two and nine times. V and J are TRBV4-2 and TRBJ2-1; 7 nucleotides match TRBD2. This CDR3 is built from 14 residues. V lost 3 bases and J lost 4; bases outside the gene matches: 3. Germline lookup yields CDR1 LGHNA and CDR2 YNFKEQ. This CDR3 is CASSHLGGYNEQFF. CDR3 nucleotide sequence: TGTGCCAGCAGCCATCTGGGGGGGTACAATGAGCAGTTCTTC.

This clonotype was picked up many times. The V call is TRBV29-1, the J call TRBJ1-2, with 7 bases fitting TRBD1. Germline V gene data show CDR1 as SQVTM and CDR2 as ANQGSEA. This CDR3 is 14 amino acids long. V gave up 5 bases and J gave up 5 bases; unmatched junction bases: 11. Here the CDR3 DNA reads TGCAGCGTTTTATCGACAGGGCCACCTTATGGCTACACCTTC. Protein sequence: CSVLSTGPPYGYTF.

The rearrangement uses TRBV4-1 and TRBJ2-7, with D possibly TRBD2 on 6 matching bases. The germline gives CDR1 MGHRA, CDR2 YSYEKL. V lost 4 bases and J 3 bases, leaving 16 bases between the germline ends. The CDR3 is 15 residues long. CDR3 sequence: CASSPWGDGLYEQYF. Here the CDR3 DNA reads TGCGCCAGCAGCCCCTGGGGGGACGGACTCTACGAGCAGTACTTC.

The table lists this clonotype with a few counts. In DNA, the CDR3 is TGTGCCAGCAGTAACACAGGGGGCGCGGACACTGAAGCTTTCTTT. This gives the protein CASSNTGGADTEAFF. The chain joins TRBV6-5 to TRBJ1-1; 9 nucleotides agree with TRBD1. The CDR3 runs to 15 residues. CDR1 is MNHEY and CDR2 is SVGAGI in the germline V gene. J was trimmed by 3 bases and V by 5 bases; bases with no gene match: 7.

This clonotype was counted between two and nine times. The chain is built from TRBV7-9 and TRBJ1-2, with D unclear. CDR1 and CDR2 from the germline V gene are SEHNR and FQNEAQ (reference sequence). V lost 3 bases and J 2 bases, leaving 13 bases between the germline ends. This CDR3 has 15 residues. CDR3 sequence reads: CASSFADARNYGYTF. CDR3 coding DNA: TGTGCCAGCAGCTTCGCGGACGCCAGAAACTATGGCTACACCTTC.

This clonotype was seen a few times. The chain has TRBV4-2 and TRBJ2-2; TRBD2 matches 9 bases. Trimming took 0 bases from V and 6 from J; bases not matched to a gene: 2. Germline assignment: CDR1 LGHNA and CDR2 YNFKEQ. The CDR3 runs to 15 residues. CDR3 in DNA: TGTGCCAGCAGCCAAGAGGCGGGAGGGGCCGGGGAGCTGTTTTTT. This encodes CASSQEAGGAGELFF.

The chain recombines TRBV20-1 with TRBJ2-1, with a weak D call TRBD2 (6 bases). V was shortened by 0 bases and J by 1 base, with 10 bases between the two germline ends. The CDR3 loop spans 15 amino acids. Germline values: CDR1 DFQATT, CDR2 SNEGSKA (reference sequence). The CDR3 DNA follows: TGCAGTGCTAGAGATGGCGGGGTATCCTACAATGAGCAGTTCTTC. It encodes CSARDGGVSYNEQFF.

V and J are TRBV20-1 and TRBJ2-1; 10 bases fit TRBD1. This CDR3 is built from 14 residues. Germline V gives CDR1 DFQATT, CDR2 SNEGSKA (reference sequence). The junction had 5 bases not matched to a gene; V was cut back by 1 base and J by 8 bases. The CDR3 here is CSARARDRGHEQFF. CDR3 nucleotide sequence: TGCAGTGCTAGAGCACGGGACAGGGGCCATGAGCAGTTCTTC.

This clonotype was recorded a few times. The genes are TRBV10-3 and TRBJ2-1, with 11 positions matching TRBD2. With 11 bases clipped from V and 7 bases from J, the junction kept 10 bases outside the gene matches. This CDR3 is built from 14 residues. Germline-derived CDR1 and CDR2 are ENHRY and SYGVKD. The CDR3 sequence: CASNGGLAENEQFF. The CDR3, as DNA: TGTGCCTCGAACGGGGGACTAGCGGAGAATGAGCAGTTCTTC.

This clonotype showed up just a few times. The chain joins TRBV4-2 to TRBJ2-7; TRBD2 matches at 9 bases. The CDR3 is 18 residues long. The junction had 16 bases not matched to a gene; V was cut back by 4 bases and J by 3 bases. Germline lookup yields CDR1 LGHNA and CDR2 YNFKEQ. The CDR3 DNA is TGTGCCAGCAGCCGACAAACAGCGGGAGGCCTAGGCATCTACGAGCAGTACTTC. As protein: CASSRQTAGGLGIYEQYF.

This clonotype has ten or more counts. The V and J genes are TRBV12-3 or TRBV12-4 and TRBJ2-7; D may be TRBD2 (5 bases). V was cut by 3 bases and J by 3 bases, with 9 bases left in between. The CDR3 consists of 13 residues. CDR3 sequence reads: CASSFAEGYEQYF. DNA for the CDR3: TGTGCCAGCAGTTTCGCAGAGGGCTACGAGCAGTACTTC.

The chain employs TRBV28 and TRBJ2-7; D is tentatively TRBD1 or TRBD2 (5 bases each). Per germline, CDR1 MDHEN and CDR2 SYDVKM. Trimming removed 7 bases at V and 2 bases at J, with 12 bases between. CDR3 size: 13 residues. For the CDR3, the DNA is TGTGCCAGCACGGGGCGGATCGCCTACGAGCAGTACTTC. Its protein product is CASTGRIAYEQYF.

This clonotype was seen a few times. This chain joins TRBV7-2 and TRBJ2-3, with D perhaps TRBD1 (5 bases). This CDR3 region has 18 residues. Germline CDR1 and CDR2: SGHTA and FQGNSA. The V end was cut by 3 bases, the J end by 1 base, with 20 bases between. The CDR3 sequence: CASSFSGQIRQRTDTQYF. The CDR3 DNA follows: TGTGCCAGCAGCTTTTCGGGCCAAATAAGACAGCGCACAGATACGCAGTATTTT.

This chain links TRBV12-5 with TRBJ1-2; possibly TRBD1 for D (5 bases). V lost 3 bases to trimming and J lost 6 bases, with 11 bases between them. This CDR3 has 13 residues. Germline lookup yields CDR1 LGHNT and CDR2 FRNRAP. CDR3 amino acids: CASGFQGSNGYTF. CDR3 nucleotide sequence: TGTGCTAGTGGTTTCCAGGGTTCTAATGGCTACACCTTC.